This is a list of T cell receptor beta chains from one sample in a study of PD-L1 blockade in urothelial cancer. The assay was immunoSEQ multiplex PCR, and TCRdb's table has in-frame clones only and misses some. The sample has 25,000 to 30,000 clones, 85% to 90% seen once. The specimen was PBMCs, collected around atezolizumab (anti-PD-L1) treatment. These receptors all come from a man aged 45-65 years with urothelial cancer. CDR3s include the opening cysteine and the closing phenylalanine or tryptophan.

J gene	V gene	CDR3 length	CDR3 protein
TRBJ2-1	TRBV6-1	15	CASTLLAGPYNEQFF
TRBJ2-1	TRBV29-1	14	CSVEVRRSGEEQFF
TRBJ2-3	TRBV6-6	14	CASNLLWDSDTQYF
TRBJ2-3	TRBV9	15	CASSLSGLAEGTQYF
TRBJ2-2	TRBV15	15	CATSRLAGGPGELFF
TRBJ2-3	TRBV4-3	18	CASSQKAPRTRDSDTQYF
TRBJ1-6	TRBV25-1	15	CASSEGRTYNSPLHF
TRBJ2-7	TRBV6-6	14	CASSQRTGRSEQYF
TRBJ1-2	TRBV6-5	15	CASSYSAGTDYGYTF
TRBJ2-6	TRBV6-6	16	CASSYSVGLGANVLTF
TRBJ2-7	TRBV5-6	15	CASSLSGGGWYEQYF
TRBJ2-7	TRBV6-1	16	CASSEEQARWSYEQYF
TRBJ1-1	TRBV27	15	CASSPGGSVNTEAFF
TRBJ2-3	TRBV9	17	CASSVAQSGGSPGTQYF
TRBJ2-1	TRBV29-1	15	CSVEGLAGGYNEQFF
TRBJ2-5	TRBV9	15	CASSPRTGLQETQYF